A single sample is the source of the 16 T cell receptor beta chains below, sequenced in a study of blood T cell repertoires in COVID-19. The table came from immunoSEQ multiplex PCR; TCRdb's copy has only in-frame clones and leaves some out. The data hold hundreds of thousands of clones, with nearly 90% observed a single time. Sequenced: PBMCs or T cells enriched from blood (not recorded which). These receptors were taken from a woman aged 18-35 years with acute COVID-19.

CDR3 protein: CASSPDFSYEQYF. CDR3 nucleotides: TGTGCCAGCTCCCCCGACTTCTCCTACGAGCAGTACTTC. V gene TRBV18 combines with J gene TRBJ2-7; D not resolved. Per the germline V gene, CDR1 is KGHSH and CDR2 is LQKENI. V was clipped by 6 bases and J by 0 bases, with 9 bases between them. The CDR3 sequence is 13 residues long. Full variable domain (rest looked up from reference TRBV18 and TRBJ2-7): NAGVMQNPRHLVRRRGQEARLRCSPMKGHSHVYWYRQLPEEGLKFMVYLQKENIIDESGMPKERFSAEFPKEGPSILRIQQVVRGDSAAYFCASSPDFSYEQYFGPGTRLTVT.

This clone has a single count. The genes are TRBV19 and TRBJ2-1, with TRBD1 matching 10 bases. The V and J ends lost 6 bases and 8 bases, in that order; junction bases with no gene match: 10. Per germline, CDR1 LNHDA and CDR2 SQIVND (reference sequence). The CDR3 runs 15 residues. The DNA for the CDR3 is TGTGCCAGTAGATGGGGACAGGGGAGGTATGATGAGCAGTTCTTC. It translates to CASRWGQGRYDEQFF. Filled out from reference TRBV19 and TRBJ2-1, the complete variable domain reads DGGITQSPKYLFRKEGQNVTLSCEQNLNHDAMYWYRQDPGQGLRLIYYSQIVNDFQKGDIAEGYSVSREKKESFPLTVTSAQKNPTAFYLCASRWGQGRYDEQFFGPGTRLTVL.

The CDR3 sequence: CAWRGARPRWYF. The CDR3 nucleotides read TGTGCCTGGAGGGGAGCCAGACCTAGGTGGTATTTT. The gene calls are TRBV30 and TRBJ2-3; TRBD2 might be the D (5 bases). This CDR3 contains 12 residues. Germline V CDR1 and CDR2: GTSNPN, SVGIG (reference sequence). V was clipped by 3 bases and J by 14 bases, with 18 bases between them.

This chain uses TRBV11-2 with TRBJ2-5; 7 bases agree with TRBD1. CDR1 is SGHAT and CDR2 is FQNNGV in the germline V gene. The CDR3 length is 13 residues. V was pared by 5 bases and J by 4 bases, with 4 bases of the junction left unmatched. In DNA form, the CDR3 reads TGTGCCAGCAGCCGACAGGGTCCAGAGACCCAGTACTTC. Its translation: CASSRQGPETQYF.

This chain connects TRBV5-1 to TRBJ2-1, with 13 bases lining up with TRBD2. CDR1 SGHRS and CDR2 YFSETQ come from the germline V gene. This CDR3 is built from 17 residues. V lost 6 bases and J lost 8; bases outside the gene matches: 14. The CDR3 loop is CASKRRPGTSGNDEQFF. Here the CDR3 DNA reads TGCGCCAGCAAAAGGAGGCCTGGGACTAGCGGGAACGATGAGCAGTTCTTC.

The gene calls are TRBV11-3 and TRBJ2-2; 12 nucleotides align to TRBD2. The CDR3 runs 16 residues. In germline, CDR1 is SGHNT, CDR2 YENEEA. With 6 bases clipped from V and 4 bases from J, the junction kept 6 bases outside the gene matches. The CDR3 coding sequence is TGTGCCAGCAGTCCGACTAGCGGGAGATTCACCGGGGAGCTGTTTTTT. This sequence encodes CASSPTSGRFTGELFF.

This clone has a single count. CDR3 nucleotides: TGTGCCAGCAGCTTAGCCGGGACAGGGGGCGGGGTATCCTACAATGAGCAGTTCTTC. Translating gives CASSLAGTGGGVSYNEQFF. This sequence joins TRBV7-6 and TRBJ2-1; 12 bases match TRBD1. The CDR3 covers 19 residues. Germline lookup yields CDR1 SGHVS and CDR2 FNYEAQ. The V and J ends lost 0 bases and 1 base, in that order; junction bases with no gene match: 7.

V usage is TRBV9 and J usage is TRBJ2-7; weak D call: TRBD2 (5 bases). The CDR3 consists of 13 residues. V dropped 2 bases and J dropped 6 bases, with 12 bases sitting between them. Per germline, CDR1 SGDLS and CDR2 YYNGEE. In DNA, the CDR3 is TGTGCCAGCAGCGTCGAGTGGGCGGGCGAGCAGTACTTC. The encoded protein is CASSVEWAGEQYF.

The rearrangement joins TRBV7-2 to TRBJ2-2; D not certain. CDR1 SGHTA and CDR2 FQGNSA come from the germline V gene. The ends were cut back, 7 bases at V and 2 bases at J, with 8 bases in the middle. The CDR3 is made up of 13 amino acids. The CDR3 nucleotides read TGTGCCAGCATATCCGGTAACACCGGGGAGCTGTTTTTT. Translating it yields CASISGNTGELFF. Together with reference TRBV7-2 and TRBJ2-2, the CDR3 gives the full variable domain: GAGVSQSPSNKVTEKGKDVELRCDPISGHTALYWYRQSLGQGLEFLIYFQGNSAPDKSGLPSDRFSAERTGGSVSTLTIQRTQQEDSAVYLCASISGNTGELFFGEGSRLTVL.

The chain combines TRBV6-4 with TRBJ2-1; 7 bases line up with TRBD2. V lost 5 bases and J lost 5; bases outside the gene matches: 18. Germline CDR1 is MRHNA and CDR2 is SNTAGT. This CDR3 has 18 residues. CDR3 loop: CASSPLPTDGGTNNEQFF. The CDR3 DNA reads as TGTGCCAGCAGTCCACTGCCTACCGACGGGGGGACTAACAATGAGCAGTTCTTC.

The chain recombines TRBV30 with TRBJ1-3; 7 nucleotides match TRBD1. CDR1 is GTSNPN and CDR2 is SVGIG in the germline V gene (reference sequence). This CDR3 comprises 13 residues. The V gene end was trimmed by 3 bases and the J gene end by 4 bases; junction bases not matched to a gene: 3. The CDR3 loop reads CAWRTTGGNTIYF. DNA for the CDR3: TGTGCCTGGAGAACGACAGGGGGAAACACCATATATTTT.

The chain links TRBV30 to TRBJ1-2; no clear D gene. Germline CDR1 is GTSNPN and CDR2 is SVGIG (reference sequence). This CDR3 has 12 residues. Trimming removed 3 bases from V and 2 bases from J, with 7 bases in between. CDR3 DNA: TGTGCCTGGAGGTGGAGAAACTATGGCTACACCTTC. This sequence encodes CAWRWRNYGYTF.

The chain combines TRBV3-1 (or the pseudogene TRBV3-2) with TRBJ2-2; D gene ambiguous. Germline assignment: CDR1 LGHDT and CDR2 YNNKEL (reference sequence). The CDR3 loop spans 16 amino acids. V was clipped by 0 bases and J by 4 bases, with 12 bases between them. DNA for the CDR3: TGTGCCAGCAGCCAAGATCCCTCCGTCGGCACCGGGGAGCTGTTTTTT. It is translated as CASSQDPSVGTGELFF.

V usage is TRBV12-3 or TRBV12-4 and J usage is TRBJ2-3; D might be TRBD1 (6 bases). Trimming removed 7 bases from V and 2 bases from J, with 10 bases in between. The CDR3 spans 13 residues. CDR3 nucleotides: TGTGCCAGCAAGAGACAGGTCACAGATACGCAGTATTTT. It encodes CASKRQVTDTQYF.

As DNA, the CDR3 is TGTGCCACCAGCAGAAGACAGGAGCACTATGGCTACACCTTC. Protein: CATSRRQEHYGYTF. The rearrangement joins TRBV15 to TRBJ1-2; weak D call: TRBD1 (6 bases). This CDR3 is 14 amino acids long. Deletions cut 2 bases from V and 3 bases from J, with 10 bases between. Germline lookup yields CDR1 LNHNV and CDR2 YYDKDF (reference sequence).

This clone was observed a single time. The gene calls are TRBV11-2 and TRBJ2-1; TRBD2 agrees at 9 bases. The CDR3 is 17 amino acids. V lost 1 base and J lost 8; bases outside the gene matches: 12. Looked up from germline, CDR1 is SGHAT and CDR2 is FQNNGV. The CDR3 reads CASSLVFSGRIVDEQFF. In DNA form, the CDR3 reads TGTGCCAGCAGCTTAGTTTTTAGCGGGAGAATAGTAGATGAGCAGTTCTTC.